Following are 12 T cell receptor beta chains from one sample sequenced in a study of cytomegalovirus exposure and HLA in healthy donors. Sequenced by immunoSEQ multiplex PCR; TCRdb stores in-frame clones only, minus some. The data contain 220,000 or so clones, about 89% of them singletons. Sequenced material: PBMCs. All receptors derive from a woman between 18 and 29 years old in good health and CMV-seronegative.

The chain is built from TRBV7-9 and TRBJ1-5; D gene unclear. Germline values: CDR1 SEHNR, CDR2 FQNEAQ (reference sequence). Trimming removed 1 base from V and 5 bases from J, with 6 bases in between. The CDR3 has 13 amino acids. CDR3 nucleotide sequence: TGTGCCAGCAGCTTAGAAGCCGATCAGCCCCAGCATTTT. Translation: CASSLEADQPQHF.

The chain employs TRBV28 and TRBJ2-1; 11 positions agree with TRBD2. From germline, CDR1 is MDHEN and CDR2 SYDVKM. Unmatched junction bases numbered 11, after V lost 6 bases and J lost 7 bases. The CDR3 sequence is 16 residues long. CDR3 loop: CASSLTGTSGRNEQFF. CDR3 nucleotides: TGTGCCAGCAGCCTAACCGGGACTAGCGGCCGGAATGAGCAGTTCTTC.

The chain is built from TRBV27 and TRBJ2-5; D is perhaps TRBD1 (6 bases). CDR1 MNHEY and CDR2 SMNVEV come from the germline V gene (reference sequence). Trimming removed 6 bases from V and 0 bases from J, with 11 bases in between. CDR3 length: 14 amino acids. The CDR3 DNA reads TGTGCCAGCAGCTCAACAGGGAACCAAGAGACCCAGTACTTC. Translating gives CASSSTGNQETQYF.

This rearrangement joins TRBV14 to TRBJ2-1; 13 bases map to TRBD2. The CDR3 has 16 amino acids. The V and J ends lost 4 bases and 6 bases, in that order; junction bases with no gene match: 6. Germline CDR1 is SGHDN and CDR2 is FVKESK. CDR3 in DNA: TGTGCCAGCAGCCCATTAACTAGCGGGAGGGCCAATGAGCAGTTCTTC. Translated, it gives CASSPLTSGRANEQFF.

The CDR3, as DNA: TGTGCCAGCAGGCCGAGCGGTGACACTGAAGCTTTCTTT. The encoded protein is CASRPSGDTEAFF. The chain has TRBV28 and TRBJ1-1; D not certain. Germline CDR1 and CDR2: MDHEN and SYDVKM. The CDR3 has 13 residues. Trimming pared 6 bases from V and 3 bases from J, leaving 11 bases between. Based on the CDR3 plus reference TRBV28 and TRBJ1-1, the full variable domain is DVKVTQSSRYLVKRTGEKVFLECVQDMDHENMFWYRQDPGLGLRLIYFSYDVKMKEKGDIPEGYSVSREKKERFSLILESASTNQTSMYLCASRPSGDTEAFFGQGTRLTVV.

The chain links TRBV30 to TRBJ1-3; D not certain. The CDR3 is 13 residues long. The V end lost 4 bases, the J end lost 7 bases, and 14 bases lay between the germline ends. The germline V gene encodes CDR1 GTSNPN and CDR2 SVGIG (reference sequence). DNA of the CDR3: TGTGCCTGGAACTGGCCAGGTGGGAACACCATATATTTT. This sequence encodes CAWNWPGGNTIYF.

The chain carries TRBV5-4 and TRBJ2-1; 11 bases map to TRBD2. Germline trimming cut 4 bases from V and 4 bases from J; bases unmatched to any gene: 7. Per the germline V gene, CDR1 is SGHNT and CDR2 is YYREEE (reference sequence). The CDR3 sequence is 16 residues long. Written as DNA, the CDR3 is TGTGCCAGCAGCGGAAAGGGACTAGCGGCGTACAATGAGCAGTTCTTC. Amino acids: CASSGKGLAAYNEQFF.

DNA for the CDR3: TGTGCCAGCACAGAGGGACAGACCAACTATGGCTACACCTTC. It is translated as CASTEGQTNYGYTF. The chain carries TRBV28 and TRBJ1-2, with 7 nucleotides matching TRBD1. The CDR3 extends over 14 amino acids. J lost 2 bases, V lost 7 bases, and 7 bases had no gene match. CDR1 is MDHEN and CDR2 is SYDVKM in the germline V gene.

This clone was seen only once. The chain links TRBV6-5 to TRBJ1-1, with a weak D call TRBD1 (6 bases). The germline gives CDR1 MNHEY, CDR2 SVGAGI. This CDR3 spans 15 amino acids. V was pared by 7 bases and J by 3 bases, with 18 bases between. For the CDR3, the DNA is TGTGCCAGCACTCTACTAGGGGGAGGGTACACTGAAGCTTTCTTT. It specifies CASTLLGGGYTEAFF.

This clone was recorded only once. This rearrangement joins TRBV5-1 to TRBJ1-1, with 7 nucleotides matching TRBD1. Trimming at V came to 7 bases and at J to 0 bases, leaving 9 bases not matched to a gene. This CDR3 region has 15 residues. Germline V gene lookup returns CDR1 SGHRS and CDR2 YFSETQ. The CDR3 sequence: CASRRRTGVNTEAFF. For the CDR3, the DNA is TGCGCCAGCCGCCGCCGGACAGGTGTGAACACTGAAGCTTTCTTT.

This clone was picked up one time. This chain uses TRBV30 with TRBJ1-3, with D possibly TRBD1 on 6 matching bases. Germline V CDR1 and CDR2: GTSNPN, SVGIG (reference sequence). V was cut by 0 bases and J by 2 bases, with 11 bases left in between. CDR3 length: 15 amino acids. The CDR3 bases are TGTGCCTGGAGTGTCAAGGGACAAGCTGGAAACACCATATATTTT. This translates into CAWSVKGQAGNTIYF.

The rearrangement joins TRBV6-5 to TRBJ1-1, with no clear D. The length of the CDR3 is 14 residues. Germline CDR1 is MNHEY and CDR2 is SVGAGI. The V and J ends lost 8 bases and 1 base respectively, with 14 bases between them. The CDR3 bases are TGTGCCAGCGGCTTCAGTACAGCGAACACTGAAGCTTTCTTT. Its translation is CASGFSTANTEAFF.